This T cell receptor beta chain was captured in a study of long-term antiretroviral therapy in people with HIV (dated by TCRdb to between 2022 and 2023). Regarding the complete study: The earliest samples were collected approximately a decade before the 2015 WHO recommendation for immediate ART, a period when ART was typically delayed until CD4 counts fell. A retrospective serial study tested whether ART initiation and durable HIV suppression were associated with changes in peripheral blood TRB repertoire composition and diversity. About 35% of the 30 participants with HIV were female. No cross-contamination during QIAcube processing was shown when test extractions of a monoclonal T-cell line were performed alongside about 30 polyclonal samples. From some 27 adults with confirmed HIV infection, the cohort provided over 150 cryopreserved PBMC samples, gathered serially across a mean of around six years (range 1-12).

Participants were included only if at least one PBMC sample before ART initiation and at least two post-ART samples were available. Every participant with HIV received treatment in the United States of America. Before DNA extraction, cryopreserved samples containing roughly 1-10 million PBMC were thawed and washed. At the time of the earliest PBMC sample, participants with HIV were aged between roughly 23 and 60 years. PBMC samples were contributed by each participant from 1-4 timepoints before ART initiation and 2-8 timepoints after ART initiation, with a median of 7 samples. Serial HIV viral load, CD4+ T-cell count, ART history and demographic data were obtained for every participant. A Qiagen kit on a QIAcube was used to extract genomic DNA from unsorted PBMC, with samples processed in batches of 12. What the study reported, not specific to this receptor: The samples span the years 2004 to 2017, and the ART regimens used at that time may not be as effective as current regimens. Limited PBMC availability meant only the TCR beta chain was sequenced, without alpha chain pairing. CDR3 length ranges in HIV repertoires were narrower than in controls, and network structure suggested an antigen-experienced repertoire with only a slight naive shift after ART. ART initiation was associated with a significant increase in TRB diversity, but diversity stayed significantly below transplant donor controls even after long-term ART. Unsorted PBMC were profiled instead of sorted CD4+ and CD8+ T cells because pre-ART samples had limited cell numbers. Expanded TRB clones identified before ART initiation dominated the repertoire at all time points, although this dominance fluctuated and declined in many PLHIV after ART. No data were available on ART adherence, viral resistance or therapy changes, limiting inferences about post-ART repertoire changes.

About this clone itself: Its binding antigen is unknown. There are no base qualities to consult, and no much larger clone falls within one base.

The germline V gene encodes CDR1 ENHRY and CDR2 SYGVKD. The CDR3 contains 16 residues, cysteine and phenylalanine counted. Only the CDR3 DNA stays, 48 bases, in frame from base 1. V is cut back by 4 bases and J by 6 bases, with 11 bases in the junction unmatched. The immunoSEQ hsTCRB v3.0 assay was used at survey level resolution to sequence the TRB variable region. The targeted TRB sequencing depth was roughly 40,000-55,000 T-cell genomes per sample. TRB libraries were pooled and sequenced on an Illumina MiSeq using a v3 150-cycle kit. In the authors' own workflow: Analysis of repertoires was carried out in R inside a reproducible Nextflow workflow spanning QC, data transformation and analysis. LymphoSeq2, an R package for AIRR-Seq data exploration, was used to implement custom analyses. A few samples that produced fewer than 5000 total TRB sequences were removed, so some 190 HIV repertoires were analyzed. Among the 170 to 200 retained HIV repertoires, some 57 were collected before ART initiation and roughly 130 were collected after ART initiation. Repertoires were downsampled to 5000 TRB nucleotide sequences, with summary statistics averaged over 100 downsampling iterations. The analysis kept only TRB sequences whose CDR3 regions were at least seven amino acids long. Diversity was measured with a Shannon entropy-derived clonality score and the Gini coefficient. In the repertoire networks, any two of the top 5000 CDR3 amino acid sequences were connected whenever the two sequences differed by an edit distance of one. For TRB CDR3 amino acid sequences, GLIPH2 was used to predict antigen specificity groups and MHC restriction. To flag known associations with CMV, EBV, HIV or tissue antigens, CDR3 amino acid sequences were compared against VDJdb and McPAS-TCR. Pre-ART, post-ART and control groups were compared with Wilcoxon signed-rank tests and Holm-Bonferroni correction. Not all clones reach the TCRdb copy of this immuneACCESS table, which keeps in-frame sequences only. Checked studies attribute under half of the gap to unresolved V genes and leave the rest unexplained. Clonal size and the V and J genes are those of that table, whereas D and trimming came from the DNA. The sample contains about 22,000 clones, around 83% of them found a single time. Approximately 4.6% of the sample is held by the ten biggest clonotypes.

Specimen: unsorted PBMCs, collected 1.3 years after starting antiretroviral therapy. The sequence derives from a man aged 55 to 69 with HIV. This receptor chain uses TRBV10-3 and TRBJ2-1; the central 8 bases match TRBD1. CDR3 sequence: CAISVRGQGRFNEQFF. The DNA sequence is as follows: TGTGCCATCAGTGTCAGGGGGCAGGGGCGCTTCAATGAGCAGTTCTTC.